These T cell receptor beta chains were read from a single sample in a study of T cell responses to AZD1222 COVID-19 vaccine. Generated by immunoSEQ multiplex PCR, the TCRdb table keeps only in-frame clones and is missing some. Of some 90,000 clones detected, approximately 90% appear once; the ten largest clones hold over 15%. The sequencing used peripheral blood, collected on day 0 of AZD1222 vaccination. All receptors come from an adult in good health. CDR3s include the opening cysteine and the closing phenylalanine or tryptophan. D genes are given only for firm matches. Rows give clone size only sometimes, using once, few, many, or a class for an expanded clone.

v_gene	abundance	j_gene	d_gene	CDR3aa	CDR3nt
TRBV9	.	TRBJ1-5	.	CASSVDQGSNQPQHF	TGTGCCAGCAGCGTAGACCAAGGGAGCAATCAGCCCCAGCATTTT
TRBV25-1	once	TRBJ2-1	TRBD1	CASSEGTGVWNEQFF	TGTGCCAGCAGTGAGGGGACAGGAGTCTGGAATGAGCAGTTCTTC
TRBV5-1	.	TRBJ2-1	TRBD1	CASSLDRGSIGEQFF	TGCGCCAGCAGTCTCGACAGGGGGAGCATCGGTGAGCAGTTCTTC
TRBV5-4	.	TRBJ2-1	TRBD2	CASSLVTSGYEQFF	TGTGCCAGCAGCTTGGTGACTAGCGGATACGAGCAGTTCTTC
TRBV28	few	TRBJ1-2	.	CASSPGHHYGYTF	TGTGCCAGCAGCCCCGGACACCACTATGGCTACACCTTC
TRBV9	.	TRBJ1-2	.	CASSAGPSGGYGYTF	TGTGCCAGCAGCGCCGGACCCTCGGGAGGCTATGGCTACACCTTC
TRBV18	.	TRBJ2-2	TRBD2	CASSPPTGGNTGELFF	TGTGCCAGCTCACCACCGACGGGAGGCAACACCGGGGAGCTGTTTTTT
TRBV20-1	.	TRBJ2-7	.	CSYPGRYEQYF	TGCAGCTACCCAGGCAGATACGAGCAGTACTTC
TRBV11-2	.	TRBJ1-3	.	CASSLLPGGNTIYF	TGTGCCAGCAGCCTCCTTCCCGGGGGAAACACCATATATTTT
TRBV7-6	once	TRBJ2-7	TRBD2	CASSLGGEDNEQYF	TGTGCCAGCAGCTTGGGGGGGGAAGACAACGAGCAGTACTTC
TRBV7-9	.	TRBJ1-1	.	CASSPALNTEAFF	TGTGCCAGCAGCCCAGCTTTGAACACTGAAGCTTTCTTT
TRBV5-4	.	TRBJ2-1	TRBD2	CASSPAGTSGDNEQFF	TGTGCCAGCAGCCCCGCCGGGACTAGCGGAGACAATGAGCAGTTCTTC
TRBV5-1	.	TRBJ2-3	.	CASSRRGLLTGSTDTQYF	TGCGCCAGCAGCCGGCGGGGCCTTCTTACAGGGAGCACAGATACGCAGTATTTT
TRBV5-6	.	TRBJ2-1	.	CASTSPPVNEQFF	TGTGCCAGCACCTCCCCCCCGGTCAATGAGCAGTTCTTC
TRBV19	.	TRBJ2-2	TRBD2	CASSRATSVNTGELFF	TGTGCCAGTAGTAGGGCGACTAGCGTGAACACCGGGGAGCTGTTTTTT
TRBV7-2	.	TRBJ1-2	.	CASSLTTTPSSYTF	TGTGCCAGCAGCTTAACTACCACCCCTAGTAGCTACACCTTC
TRBV7-9	.	TRBJ1-6	TRBD1	CASSYLTGGNSPLHF	TGTGCCAGCAGCTACTTGACAGGGGGTAATTCACCCCTCCACTTT